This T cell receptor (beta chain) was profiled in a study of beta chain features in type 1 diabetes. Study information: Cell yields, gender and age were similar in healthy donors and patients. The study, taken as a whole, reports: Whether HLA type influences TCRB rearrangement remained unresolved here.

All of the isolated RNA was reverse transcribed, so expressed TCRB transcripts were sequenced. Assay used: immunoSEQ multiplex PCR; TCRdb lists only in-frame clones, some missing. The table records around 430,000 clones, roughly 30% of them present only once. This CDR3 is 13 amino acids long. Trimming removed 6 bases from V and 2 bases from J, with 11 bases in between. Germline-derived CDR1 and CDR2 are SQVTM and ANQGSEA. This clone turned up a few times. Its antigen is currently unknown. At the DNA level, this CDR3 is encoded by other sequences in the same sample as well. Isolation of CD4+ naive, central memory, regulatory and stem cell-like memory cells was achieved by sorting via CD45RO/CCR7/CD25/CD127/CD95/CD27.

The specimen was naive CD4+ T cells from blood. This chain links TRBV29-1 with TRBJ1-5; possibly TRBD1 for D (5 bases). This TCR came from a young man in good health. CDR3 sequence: CSVVGEGNQPQHF. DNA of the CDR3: TGCAGCGTCGTAGGGGAAGGCAATCAGCCCCAGCATTTT.